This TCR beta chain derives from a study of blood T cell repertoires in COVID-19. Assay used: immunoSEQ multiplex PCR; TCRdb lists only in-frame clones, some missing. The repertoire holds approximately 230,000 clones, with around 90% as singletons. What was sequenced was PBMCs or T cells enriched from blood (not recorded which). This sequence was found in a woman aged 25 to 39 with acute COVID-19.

CDR3 in amino acids: CASSAGALGYTF. The CDR3 DNA is TGTGCCAGCAGCGCGGGGGCGCTTGGCTACACCTTC. The rearrangement joins TRBV14 to TRBJ1-2, with D perhaps matching TRBD1 (6 bases). The germline gives CDR1 SGHDN, CDR2 FVKESK. V dropped 5 bases and J dropped 7 bases, with 11 bases sitting between them. This CDR3 is 12 amino acids long.